Listed below are T cell receptor beta chains from one sample, sequenced in a study of blood T cell repertoires in COVID-19. This table comes from immunoSEQ multiplex PCR, and its TCRdb copy is limited to in-frame clones, with some not included. In the table there are 150,000 to 200,000 clones, roughly 80% of which are singletons. The sequenced material came from peripheral blood. The receptors derive from a man aged 60-69 years with acute or convalescent COVID-19. Both conserved end residues are part of each CDR3. A D gene is named only where the DNA matches it firmly. Size is omitted from some rows. Given values are once, few, many or a class for expanded clones.

>TRBJ1-3|TRBV5-8|.|.
TGTGCCAGCAGCTTGTGGGCAGGCTTCTCTGGAAACACCATATATTTT
CASSLWAGFSGNTIYF
>TRBJ1-4|TRBV11-2|.|TRBD1
TGTGCCAGCAGCGCTCAGGGGGCAACTAATGAAAAACTGTTTTTT
CASSAQGATNEKLFF
>TRBJ2-5|TRBV27|.|TRBD2
TGTGCCAGCAGTTCCTATAGCGGGAGCGGAGAGACCCAGTACTTC
CASSSYSGSGETQYF
>TRBJ2-7|TRBV7-2|.|.
TGTGCCAGCAGCTCAAGACTCAGCTCAGCCGAGCAGTACTTC
CASSSRLSSAEQYF
>TRBJ2-7|TRBV11-2|.|TRBD2
TGTGCCAGCAGCCGGACCGGGACTAGCGGGAATTACGAGCAGTACTTC
CASSRTGTSGNYEQYF
>TRBJ2-3|TRBV15|once|.
TGTGCCACCAGCAGAGACAGTTCCACAGATACGCAGTATTTT
CATSRDSSTDTQYF
>TRBJ2-5|TRBV10-3|.|TRBD1
TGTGCCATATGCCGGGACAGCGGCCAAGAGACCCAGTACTTC
CAICRDSGQETQYF
>TRBJ2-4|TRBV5-1|.|TRBD1
TGCGCCAGCAGCGGAACACAGGGGGCCAAAAACATTCAGTACTTC
CASSGTQGAKNIQYF
>TRBJ1-2|TRBV27|.|.
TGTGCCAGCAGTTTATCGAGCGTCGAGGGCTCCTATGGCTACACCTTC
CASSLSSVEGSYGYTF
>TRBJ2-2|TRBV6-5|.|TRBD2
TGTGCCAGCAGAGGGGGACTAGCCTCGGGGGAGCTGTTTTTT
CASRGGLASGELFF
>TRBJ1-4|TRBV19|.|TRBD1
TGTGCCAGTAGTATAGAACTCACTTTGGGGCAGGGGGCGAAAGAAAAACTGTTTTTT
CASSIELTLGQGAKEKLFF
>TRBJ1-5|TRBV5-6|.|TRBD1
TGTGCCAGCAGCTTGAGACAGGGGTATCAGCCCCAGCATTTT
CASSLRQGYQPQHF
>TRBJ2-6|TRBV4-1|.|.
TGCGCCAGCAGCCAAGATGAGCGTACTGACTCTGGGGCCAACGTCCTGACTTTC
CASSQDERTDSGANVLTF
>TRBJ1-1|TRBV10-3|.|TRBD1
TGTGCCATCAGTGAGTCGGACAGGGAGCCGGAAGCTTTCTTT
CAISESDREPEAFF
>TRBJ2-1|TRBV3-1/TRBV3-2|.|TRBD2
TGTGCCAGCAGCCAAGACCTAGCGGGAGGGTCCTACAATGAGCAGTTCTTC
CASSQDLAGGSYNEQFF
>TRBJ2-3|TRBV6-5|.|.
TGTGCCAGCACCCCCGGCGCTAGCGGCACAGATACGCAGTATTTT
CASTPGASGTDTQYF
>TRBJ2-5|TRBV30|.|.
TGTGCCTGGAGTTCCAGGTTGTTGGAGACCCAGTACTTC
CAWSSRLLETQYF
>TRBJ2-7|TRBV3-1/TRBV3-2|.|.
TGTGCCAGCAGCCTCACCTCCGGGGGTTCCTACGAGCAGTACTTC
CASSLTSGGSYEQYF
>TRBJ2-1|TRBV27|.|TRBD2
TGTGCCAGCAGTACCCGCGGCGGGACTAGATGGAGTGAGCAGTTCTTC
CASSTRGGTRWSEQFF
>TRBJ2-2|TRBV12-3/TRBV12-4|few|.
TGTGCCAGCAGGGGGGGCGGGGAGCTGTTTTTT
CASRGGGELFF
>TRBJ2-3|TRBV12-5|once|TRBD1
TGTGCTAGTTTATCATCAGGGGGTGATACGCAGTATTTT
CASLSSGGDTQYF
>TRBJ2-7|TRBV30|.|.
TGTGCCTGGAGTGTACGGGGAGCGACCTACGAGCAGTACTTC
CAWSVRGATYEQYF